This T cell receptor (beta chain) was captured in a study of cytomegalovirus exposure and HLA in healthy donors (dated by TCRdb to 2015 to 2018). A note on the overall study: A later analysis indicated that the 120 or so validation repertoires were generated on the platform also employed for the 650 to 850 repertoires of the first cohort. The study combined high-throughput TCR immunosequencing, statistical association of individual TCRs with disease status, and machine learning to predict cytomegalovirus infection status. Besides the first cohort of 666 subjects, a separate validation cohort made up of about 120 different subjects was used. The study was designed to test whether signatures of past pathogen exposure could be identified by cataloging public T cell receptors.

Turning to this clone: There is no known antigen for this receptor. Per-nucleotide qualities are absent, and no much larger clonotype sits a single base away.

Separate from the roughly 700-subject first cohort, the validation cohort of roughly 110 subjects was the group to which the donors belonged. The library came from the immunoSEQ multiplex PCR assay. The source study handled its data this way. A statistical classification framework was developed to diagnose cytomegalovirus status using the catalog of TCR beta chain sequences. Sourced from immuneACCESS, this table was stored by TCRdb with only in-frame sequences that have V and J called. A share of the clones is absent; for the studies checked, an unresolved V gene accounts for under half, and the remainder has no known explanation. The V and J calls and clone size come from that table; D and trimming were worked out from the DNA. A total of more than 200,000 clones appear in this sample, 90% of them only once. 3.1% of the sample rests with the top ten. What the research found in general, with its limitations: In the study, approximately 150 TCR beta chains were listed as associated with cytomegalovirus. A later analysis found that TCRs clustered in the first cohort also tended to co-occur in the 95 to 150 validation repertoires, with more than 90% of cluster scores above 0. The classifier was reported to diagnose cytomegalovirus status with high specificity and sensitivity in both the original and validation cohorts. All 120 repertoires were used to score co-occurrence in the validation cohort in a later analysis, because that analysis had no HLA typing for the cohort. In vitro tests confirmed that a few of the cytomegalovirus-associated TCR beta chains recognize cytomegalovirus antigens. It was suggested by the authors that the approach could potentially be generalized to other disease states and immunological phenotypes. While some public TCRs were present in many individuals, most TCR sequences turned up only very rarely across donors.

The receptor was isolated from a woman younger than 45 in good health and CMV-seronegative. Sequencing was done on a sample of PBMCs.

The CDR3 region reads CASSARAPTTGRLGEQYF. Here is the DNA: TGTGCCAGCAGTGCCAGGGCCCCGACGACAGGGAGGTTGGGAGAGCAGTACTTC. This sequence uses TRBV28 and TRBJ2-7, and TRBD1 may be the D gene, going by 7 matching bases. Trimming takes 5 bases from V and 7 bases from J, and the germline ends sit 30 bases apart. The CDR3 holds 18 amino acids from the cysteine to the phenylalanine. The retained sequence is limited to the CDR3, 54 bases, with the frame set at the first base. For CDR1 and CDR2, the germline V gene lists MDHEN and SYDVKM. The full variable domain, completed from the reference TRBV28 and TRBJ2-7 proteins outside the CDR3, reads DVKVTQSSRYLVKRTGEKVFLECVQDMDHENMFWYRQDPGLGLRLIYFSYDVKMKEKGDIPEGYSVSREKKERFSLILESASTNQTSMYLCASSARAPTTGRLGEQYFGPGTRLTVT.